This T cell receptor (beta chain) derives from a study of regulatory T cells in long-lasting Graves disease (dated by TCRdb to about 2021). General notes on the study: Patients with newly diagnosed Graves' disease had been on antithyroid drugs for under 3 months. Persistent Graves' disease patients were compared with newly diagnosed Graves' disease patients by peripheral blood TCR sequencing and RNA sequencing. The study was registered as a clinical trial and conducted in China. A total of around 35 samples underwent TCR sequencing: about 13 from persistent and roughly 20 from newly diagnosed Graves' disease patients. On the study overall, not on this receptor specifically: Sequencing and analysis were limited to the TCR beta chain. Because the primary lesion, thyroid tissue, could not be accessed, the study looked at peripheral blood alone. The small sample size was acknowledged by the authors as a limitation that may reduce accuracy. Patients with persistent disease shared more public clonotypes (around 3,000) than newly diagnosed patients did (roughly 970). Lower TCR Shannon entropy and fewer highly expanded clones were observed in persistent Graves' disease patients than in newly diagnosed patients, which suggested clonal expansion. Preferential use of TRBV28, TRBJ1-2 and TRBJ2-5 was observed in persistent disease, whereas TRBV20-1 and TRBJ2-1 were favored in newly diagnosed disease.

Regarding this clonotype: This receptor's antigen is unknown. Base-call qualities are not available, and no considerably larger clone is one nucleotide away.

Cut back by 2 bases and 1 base, the V and J ends lie 13 bases apart. CDR1 and CDR2, per the germline V gene, are KGHSH and LQKENI. From the cysteine up to the phenylalanine, the CDR3 has a length of 16 residues. Only the CDR3 part of the read is kept: 48 bases, read in frame from the first base. Per the publication, the time point label means: newly diagnosed GD, antithyroid drugs for less than 3 months. For both TCR sequencing and RNA sequencing, RNA was extracted from PBMCs using TRIzol. The diagnosis of Graves' disease followed American Thyroid Association guidelines. The patients came from an endocrinology department in Xi'an, China. From each patient, roughly 9 milliliters of peripheral blood was collected into an EDTA anticoagulant tube. Ficoll Paque Plus density gradient separation was used to isolate PBMCs, and no further T cell sorting was performed. An Agilent 2100 Bioanalyzer and agarose gel were used to assess RNA quality, and a NanoDrop 2000 was used to measure RNA concentration.

Libraries were prepared through multiplex PCR. The instrument was an Illumina HiSeq 4000. TCR beta libraries were built with iRepertoire HTBI primers and Arm-PCR amplification of CDR3 regions. Before sequencing, the PCR products underwent gel purification. Regarding the original processing steps: Gene usage analysis of CDR3 amino acid clonotypes used the approximately 62 TRBV and around 14 TRBJ segments found across samples. COPE and FqMerger were used to merge filtered high-quality paired reads into contigs. BLAST was used to align contigs to IMGT TRBV, TRBD and TRBJ reference genes, and CDR3 was defined according to IMGT. Clonotypes above 0.1% frequency were classified as highly expanded clones. Shannon entropy served as the measure of repertoire diversity, while the Gini coefficient captured V-J evenness. A clonotype was considered public if more than one individual shared it. In TCRdb, the public reads were trimmed at Q25 with fastp and aligned with MiXCR, with productive beta chains retained. Every entry covers one CDR3 protein and lists the most common genes and DNA from its rows. These V and J calls rely on TCRdb rather than the paper's analysis. For this sample the table gives 550,000 to 650,000 distinct CDR3 sequences, of which about 16% were detected only once. The ten largest clones represent approximately 12% of the sample.

The same specimen was also included in a second study, on T cells in Graves' hyperthyroidism and ophthalmopathy. The second paper states: Stable Graves' hyperthyroidism was defined as no progression to ophthalmopathy during 18 months of follow-up. Hyperthyroidism patients were newly diagnosed, had a disease duration of under 2 months, and were aged 18 to 65 years. Patients with uncontrolled infections, other autoimmune diseases, pregnancy or lactation were excluded. Clinical symptoms, serum thyroxine and TRAb, thyroid ultrasound, and orbital computed tomography formed the basis for the diagnoses. For the first round of RT-PCR on the TCR CDR3, the HTBI primer set was used together with the Qiagen OneStep RT-PCR kit. Most expanded thyroid clonotypes (frequency above 0.001) were also found in blood, which suggests that blood repertoires may mirror thyroid immune responses. A 13 V-J signature model separated ophthalmopathy from stable hyperthyroidism, with 87.88% sensitivity and 81% to 83% specificity in cross-validation and 80%/75% in testing. In validation, the model predicted progression to ophthalmopathy a median of about 6 months before onset, with about 70% sensitivity and more than 72% specificity. To identify TCR V-J signatures that set the groups apart, the researchers used a discovery cohort of about a hundred patients, made up of 43 with Graves' ophthalmopathy and some 56 with stable Graves' hyperthyroidism. An independent validation cohort of 18 to 20 hyperthyroidism patients and about 16 patients who later progressed to ophthalmopathy tested prospective prediction of ophthalmopathy. The 100 discovery patients were divided at random into training and test sets in a 7:3 ratio. In about 6 Graves' hyperthyroidism patients, the study also compared T-cell repertoires from thyroid tissue with T-cell repertoires from blood. Once sampling was done, hyperthyroidism patients were given methimazole at a starting dose of 30 mg daily, whereas ophthalmopathy patients were given high-dose intravenous methylprednisolone. A second multiplex PCR round built the libraries, followed by size selection and purification. Sequencing of the libraries was done on an Illumina HiSeq2000 using paired-end 100 bp reads. SOAPnuke was used to process the raw data, throwing out any read that contained adapters or uncalled bases, had a mean Phred below 15, or lacked an exact constant-primer or identifier match. High-quality paired reads were merged with COPE v1.2.5, and unique nucleotide sequences were defined as clonotypes. MiTCR v1.1 was used to align clonotypes to the IMGT TRBV, TRBD and TRBJ reference segments. Analysis was restricted to V-J combinations with a frequency above 0.0001, which covered approximately 99% of repertoires. A TCS score was defined as the ratio of F50 (clonal expansion) to E x V (chaos), with BLOSUM62-based TCRdist applied between CDR3 peptides within each V-J. Welch's t-statistics and random forest reduced fewer than 600 V-J features to about 12, which were used in a naive Bayes classifier (R e1071). No statistical method was used to set the sample size in advance, and investigators knew the group allocation. The paper reports TCR Vbeta CDR3 sequencing of approximately 140 peripheral blood samples: approximately 41 ophthalmopathy, roughly 74 hyperthyroidism and about 17 progressor patients.

Sequencing used peripheral blood mononuclear cells (PBMCs), obtained at new diagnosis, from a patient treated with antithyroid drugs. The rearranged chain carries TRBV18 and TRBJ2-3; TRBD2 is perhaps the D gene, given 6 matching bases. This receptor was obtained from a man younger than 35 with Graves disease. Donor details come from another sample of the same person, matched by shared clones. The CDR3 region reads CASSPDGGLRTDTQYF. The DNA sequence reads TGTGCCAGCTCACCAGACGGGGGACTTCGCACAGATACGCAGTATTTT.